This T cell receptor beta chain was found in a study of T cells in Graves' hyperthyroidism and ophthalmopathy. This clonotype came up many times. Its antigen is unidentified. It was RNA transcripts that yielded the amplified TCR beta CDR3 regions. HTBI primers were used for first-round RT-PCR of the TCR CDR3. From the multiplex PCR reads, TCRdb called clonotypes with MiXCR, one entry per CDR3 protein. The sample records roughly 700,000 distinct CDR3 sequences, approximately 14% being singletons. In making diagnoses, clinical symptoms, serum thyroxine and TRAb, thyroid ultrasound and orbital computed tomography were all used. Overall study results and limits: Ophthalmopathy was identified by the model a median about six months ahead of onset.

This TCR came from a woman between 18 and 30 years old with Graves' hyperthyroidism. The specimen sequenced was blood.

The CDR3 sequence is CASSLGPPGTTGYTF. Written as DNA, the CDR3 is TGTGCCAGCAGCTTAGGACCCCCCGGGACAACTGGCTACACCTTC. The chain recombines TRBV7-2 with TRBJ1-2; the D gene is possibly TRBD1 (6 bases). The V gene's germline CDR1 is SGHTA and CDR2 FQGNSA. V dropped 1 base and J dropped 7 bases, with 16 bases sitting between them. This CDR3 has 15 amino acids. The full variable domain, in which reference TRBV7-2 and TRBJ1-2 provide the parts outside the CDR3, is GAGVSQSPSNKVTEKGKDVELRCDPISGHTALYWYRQSLGQGLEFLIYFQGNSAPDKSGLPSDRFSAERTGGSVSTLTIQRTQQEDSAVYLCASSLGPPGTTGYTFGSGTRLTVV.